A selection of T cell receptor beta chains follows, all from one sample in a study of Graves' ophthalmopathy and Graves' hyperthyroidism. TCRdb recomputed calls from the multiplex PCR reads with MiXCR, one row per CDR3 protein. The data contain 200,000 to 250,000 distinct CDR3 sequences, 40% to 50% of them singletons. The sample taken for sequencing was peripheral blood. Every receptor here comes from an adult man with Graves' ophthalmopathy. The CDR3 runs from the conserved cysteine through the conserved F or W. A D gene is named only where the DNA matches it firmly. Rows give clone size only sometimes, using once, few, many, or a class for an expanded clone.

J gene	V gene	clone size	D gene	CDR3 protein	CDR3 DNA
TRBJ1-1	TRBV7-9	many	-	CASTPSAGPMNTEAFF	TGTGCCAGCACCCCGTCTGCGGGTCCCATGAACACTGAAGCTTTCTTT
TRBJ1-3	TRBV2	few	-	CASRILTGEHRGNTIYF	TGTGCCAGCAGGATTTTGACAGGCGAGCACCGGGGAAACACCATATATTTT
TRBJ1-1	TRBV6-4	-	TRBD1	CASSLWGQVITEAFF	TGTGCCAGCAGTTTATGGGGACAGGTGATAACTGAAGCTTTCTTT
TRBJ1-1	TRBV5-1	-	-	CASNEGRHTEAFF	TGCGCCAGCAACGAGGGCCGACACACTGAAGCTTTCTTT
TRBJ2-7	TRBV6-1	-	TRBD2	CASSRGTSGNYEQYF	TGTGCCAGCAGCAGAGGGACTAGCGGGAACTACGAGCAGTACTTC
TRBJ2-7	TRBV7-2	-	-	CASSLFERYEQYF	TGTGCCAGCAGCTTATTTGAGCGCTACGAGCAGTACTTC
TRBJ1-4	TRBV2	-	-	CASSQDTNEKLFF	TGCGCCAGCAGCCAAGACACTAATGAAAAACTGTTTTTT
TRBJ2-5	TRBV7-9	-	-	CASSLSGEGQETQHF	TGTGCCAGCAGCTTAAGTGGTGAGGGACAAGAGACCCAGCACTTC
TRBJ2-2	TRBV9	-	-	CASSVGMTGELFF	TGTGCCAGCAGCGTGGGAATGACCGGGGAGCTGTTTTTT
TRBJ2-5	TRBV7-2	few	-	CASSLDWETQYF	TGTGCCAGCAGCTTAGACTGGGAGACCCAGTACTTC
TRBJ1-1	TRBV7-9	many	-	CASSSLGTEAFF	TGTGCCAGCAGCTCCCTCGGCACTGAAGCTTTCTTT
TRBJ1-2	TRBV5-6	many	-	CASSLAGAEHYGYTF	TGTGCCAGCAGCTTGGCGGGGGCGGAACACTATGGCTACACCTTC
TRBJ1-1	TRBV20-1	-	-	CSAKRLNTEAFF	TGCAGTGCTAAAAGGTTGAACACTGAAGCTTTCTTT
TRBJ1-5	TRBV19	-	-	CASSMGLTSNQPQHF	TGTGCCAGTAGTATGGGACTCACTAGCAATCAGCCCCAGCATTTT
TRBJ2-2	TRBV4-1	few	TRBD1	CASSPKRNRGDELAGELFF	TGTGCCAGCAGCCCTAAGAGAAACAGGGGGGATGAATTGGCCGGGGAGCTGTTTTTT
TRBJ2-2	TRBV29-1	few	TRBD1	CSVVVPGQGANTGELFF	TGCAGCGTGGTGGTTCCGGGACAGGGGGCAAACACCGGGGAGCTGTTTTTT
TRBJ1-1	TRBV20-1	once	TRBD1	CSVPQTGGFTEAFF	TGCAGTGTCCCCCAAACAGGGGGCTTCACTGAAGCTTTCTTT
TRBJ1-5	TRBV6-1	many	-	CASSEGDRQPQHF	TGTGCCAGCAGTGAAGGTGACCGTCAGCCCCAGCATTTT
TRBJ2-5	TRBV4-1	few	-	CASSQGGQGSQETQYF	TGCGCCAGCAGCCAAGGAGGGCAGGGGTCCCAAGAGACCCAGTACTTC
TRBJ2-4	TRBV29-1	-	-	CSVEGPAKNIQYF	TGCAGCGTTGAGGGGCCAGCCAAAAACATTCAGTACTTC
TRBJ1-2	TRBV29-1	few	-	CSVEIQGGGYTF	TGCAGCGTTGAAATCCAGGGAGGTGGCTACACCTTC
TRBJ1-1	TRBV19	-	-	CASSMRGDNADTEAFF	TGTGCCAGTAGTATGAGGGGGGACAACGCTGACACTGAAGCTTTCTTT
TRBJ1-5	TRBV9	-	-	CASSVSVGNQPQHF	TGTGCCAGCAGCGTATCAGTGGGGAATCAGCCCCAGCATTTT
TRBJ1-2	TRBV7-2	-	TRBD1	CASSLNGQGRSYGYTF	TGTGCCAGCAGCTTAAACGGACAGGGGAGATCTTATGGCTACACCTTC
TRBJ1-5	TRBV20-1	-	-	CSASPVRIVLNQPQHF	TGCAGTGCTAGTCCGGTCAGAATTGTGTTAAATCAGCCCCAGCATTTT
TRBJ1-6	TRBV19	-	-	CASSKTVPGSPLHF	TGTGCCAGTAGTAAGACGGTTCCAGGTTCACCCCTCCACTTT
TRBJ2-5	TRBV20-1	-	TRBD1	CSAARDRVVRETQYF	TGCAGTGCTGCCCGGGACAGGGTGGTGAGGGAGACCCAGTACTTC
TRBJ2-7	TRBV7-9	-	TRBD1	CASSWAVAGGANYEQYF	TGTGCCAGCAGCTGGGCGGTAGCAGGGGGCGCGAACTACGAGCAGTACTTC
TRBJ1-4	TRBV12-3/TRBV12-4	-	-	CASSFRMMNEKLFF	TGTGCCAGCAGTTTCAGAATGATGAATGAAAAACTGTTTTTT
TRBJ2-5	TRBV29-1	few	-	CSAQIQETQYF	TGCAGCGCCCAGATACAAGAGACCCAGTACTTC
TRBJ2-6	TRBV25-1	-	-	CASSHEPRVSGANVLTF	TGTGCCAGCAGCCATGAACCGAGGGTCTCTGGGGCCAACGTCCTGACTTTC
TRBJ1-4	TRBV4-2	-	-	CASSQERDNEKLFF	TGTGCCAGCAGCCAAGAACGGGATAATGAAAAACTGTTTTTT
TRBJ1-1	TRBV7-2	-	-	CASSSLGGAEAFF	TGTGCCAGCAGCTCACTGGGGGGCGCTGAAGCTTTCTTT
TRBJ2-2	TRBV29-1	-	TRBD2	CSVRGAGGRLTGELFF	TGCAGCGTGAGGGGGGCGGGGGGGCGGCTTACCGGGGAGCTGTTTTTT